A selection of T cell receptor beta chains follows, all from one sample in a study of blood T cell repertoires in COVID-19. This table comes from immunoSEQ multiplex PCR, and its TCRdb copy is limited to in-frame clones, with some not included. Among roughly 140,000 clones, roughly nine tenths were seen once, and the ten largest hold approximately 4.1%. The specimen was peripheral blood. The source is a woman aged 55-75 years with active or convalescent COVID-19. Both conserved end residues are part of each CDR3. D genes are given only for firm matches.

v_gene: TRBV4-3; d_gene: .; j_gene: TRBJ2-1; CDR3nt: TGCGCCAGCAGCCAAGATCGGGGAGTTTACAATGAGCAGTTCTTC; CDR3aa: CASSQDRGVYNEQFF
v_gene: TRBV5-8; d_gene: TRBD1; j_gene: TRBJ1-5; CDR3nt: TGTGCCAGCAGCTTGGACAGGGGTAGGTGGCCCCAGCATTTT; CDR3aa: CASSLDRGRWPQHF
v_gene: TRBV27; d_gene: .; j_gene: TRBJ1-2; CDR3nt: TGTGCCAGCAGTTTTCACAGGGAACCCCAGGGCTCCGGTGGCTACACCTTC; CDR3aa: CASSFHREPQGSGGYTF
v_gene: TRBV10-3; d_gene: .; j_gene: TRBJ2-7; CDR3nt: TGTGCCATCAGTGAGTTGGAGGGGCAGTGGGAGCAGTACTTC; CDR3aa: CAISELEGQWEQYF
v_gene: TRBV7-9; d_gene: .; j_gene: TRBJ2-3; CDR3nt: TGTGCCAGCAGCCCGACAGGAATCACAGATACGCAGTATTTT; CDR3aa: CASSPTGITDTQYF
v_gene: TRBV7-8; d_gene: TRBD2; j_gene: TRBJ2-2; CDR3nt: TGTGCCAGCAGCTTCCGACTAGCGGGGGGGTCCGGGGAGCTGTTTTTT; CDR3aa: CASSFRLAGGSGELFF
v_gene: TRBV6-5; d_gene: TRBD1; j_gene: TRBJ1-2; CDR3nt: TGTGCCAGCAGTACCCGGGACAGGGCTGGCTACACCTTT; CDR3aa: CASSTRDRAGYTF
v_gene: TRBV7-2; d_gene: .; j_gene: TRBJ1-1; CDR3nt: TGTGCCAGCAGCTTAGAATCTTCGGGCACTGAAGCTTTCTTT; CDR3aa: CASSLESSGTEAFF
v_gene: TRBV3-1/TRBV3-2; d_gene: .; j_gene: TRBJ2-2; CDR3nt: TGTGCCAGCAGCCAAGATCAGGACACCGGGGAGCTGTTTTTT; CDR3aa: CASSQDQDTGELFF
v_gene: TRBV7-8; d_gene: .; j_gene: TRBJ1-1; CDR3nt: TGTGCCAGCAGCTTAGGGAGTGTAACTGAAGCTTTCTTT; CDR3aa: CASSLGSVTEAFF